The sequence of this T cell receptor beta chain was determined in a study of PD-L1 blockade in urothelial cancer (dated 2017 in TCRdb). For context, the study as a whole: Therapy was started in the mid-2010s for all patients, and atezolizumab 1,200 mg was administered intravenously every 3 weeks. About 90% of the 29 patients were identified as males with urothelial cancer of bladder origin, and a prior smoking history was reported by 18 of 29 patients. Patients had an ECOG performance status of 0 or 1 and had received between 0 and 3 prior chemotherapy regimens. Blood samples were analyzed at 3 weeks after treatment start (second dose) and at 6 weeks after treatment start. A median of about 150,000 T cells and 80,000 to 100,000 unique TCRs was obtained from blood samples, and a median clonality of roughly 0.08 was observed. An exploratory multi-omic analysis was conducted of the somatic, immune and clinical correlates of response to PD-L1 blockade with atezolizumab in urothelial cancer. Pretreatment tumor samples and matched peripheral blood, collected serially before and after atezolizumab treatment, underwent TCR sequencing. Durable clinical benefit was defined as progression-free survival longer than 6 months, and TCR features were also tested against progression-free and overall survival. Whole exome sequencing and RNA sequencing of pretreatment tumors were performed alongside TCR sequencing in the same patients. Durable clinical benefit was achieved by nine patients but not by the remaining 20. Around 30 patients had pretreatment blood TCR-seq, about 25 had at least one posttreatment blood collection, and about 25 had tumor TCR-seq.

To estimate absolute template abundance from read counts, synthetic TCR analog templates were spiked into each PCR. TCRbeta CDR3 regions were amplified from genomic DNA with bias-controlled V and J gene primers using the immunoSEQ assay. Sequencing of rearranged TCRbeta segments was performed at approximately 20X coverage. The original pipeline was this. Sequencing errors were corrected by clustering, and CDR3s were annotated against IMGT so that V, D and J genes could be assigned. Downstream analyses used only productive TCRbeta rearrangements and left out out-of-frame or stop-codon sequences. Clonality was calculated as one minus the Shannon entropy normalized by the log of the number of unique productive sequences. Clones differing between time points or between blood and tumor were identified using Fisher's exact test with Benjamini-Hochberg correction, with an adjusted p below 0.01 applied as the threshold. Entries here come from immuneACCESS through TCRdb and include only in-frame sequences with V and J called. Some clones fail to appear in such tables; in the studies checked, an unresolved V gene covers under half of the shortfall, and the cause of the remainder is unknown. V and J calls and clone size are as listed in that table; D and trimming were resolved from the DNA. The sample table lists tens of thousands of clones, 86% of them with a count of one. The top ten hold 8.5% to 12% of the sample.

This sample's time point label indicates: peripheral blood 6 weeks after treatment start. The cohort comprised around 31 patients with locally advanced or metastatic urothelial carcinoma treated at Memorial Sloan Kettering on a trial protocol. Peripheral blood mononuclear cells were collected pretreatment and during treatment, with between 1 and 8 total time points obtained per patient. The Qiagen DNeasy Blood extraction kit was used to purify genomic DNA from total PBMCs and tumor samples. PBMCs were collected pretreatment and during treatment, and were isolated and stored as previously described. CDR1 SGHTA and CDR2 FQGNSA were looked up in the germline V gene. CDR3 length: 12 amino acids, cysteine to phenylalanine. The retained sequence is limited to the CDR3, 36 bases, with the frame set at the first base. A distance of 5 bases separates the germline ends of V and J, which lose 1 base and 5 bases respectively.

Worth noting for this clone: Its cognate antigen has yet to be identified. Base quality data are lacking; no much larger clone is found one base away.

Broad study findings and their caveats: A pretreatment peripheral blood TCR clonality below the median was linked to improved progression-free and overall survival. Because the sample size was small (n ≈ 27) and many of the analyses were exploratory, the results are meant to be hypothesis-generating. At 3 weeks after the start of treatment, tumor-associated TCR clones in peripheral blood had expanded more in patients with durable benefit (n ≈ 22, p = 0.022).

This chain joins TRBV7-2 to TRBJ2-5; the D segment cannot be called with confidence. This clonotype was sampled from a man in his fifties or sixties with urothelial cancer. The specimen comprised PBMCs, sampled around atezolizumab (anti-PD-L1) treatment. This receptor has the CDR3 CASSLGLETQYF. The nucleotide sequence reads as follows: TGTGCCAGCAGCTTAGGGCTGGAGACCCAGTACTTC.